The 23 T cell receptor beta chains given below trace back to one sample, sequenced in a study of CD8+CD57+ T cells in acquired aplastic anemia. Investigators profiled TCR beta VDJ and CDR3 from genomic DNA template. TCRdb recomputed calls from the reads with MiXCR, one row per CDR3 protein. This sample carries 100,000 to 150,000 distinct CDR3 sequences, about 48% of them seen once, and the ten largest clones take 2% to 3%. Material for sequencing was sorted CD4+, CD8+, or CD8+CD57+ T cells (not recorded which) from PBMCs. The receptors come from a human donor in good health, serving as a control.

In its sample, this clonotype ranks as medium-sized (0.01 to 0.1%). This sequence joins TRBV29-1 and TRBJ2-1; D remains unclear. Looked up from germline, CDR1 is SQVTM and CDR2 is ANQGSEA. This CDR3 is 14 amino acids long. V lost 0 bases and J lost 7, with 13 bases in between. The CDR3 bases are TGCAGCGTTGAAGATCTTTTGTTGGAGAATGAGCAGTTCTTC. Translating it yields CSVEDLLLENEQFF.

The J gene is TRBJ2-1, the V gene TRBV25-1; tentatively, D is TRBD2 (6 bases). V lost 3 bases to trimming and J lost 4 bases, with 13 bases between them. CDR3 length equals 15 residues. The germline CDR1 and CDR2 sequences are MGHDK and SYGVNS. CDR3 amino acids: CASSERGVRYNEQFF. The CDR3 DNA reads TGTGCCAGCAGTGAGCGCGGGGTGAGATACAATGAGCAGTTCTTC. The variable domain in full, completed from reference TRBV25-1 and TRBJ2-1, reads EADIYQTPRYLVIGTGKKITLECSQTMGHDKMYWYQQDPGMELHLIHYSYGVNSTEKGDLSSESTVSRIRTEHFPLTLESARPSHTSQYLCASSERGVRYNEQFFGPGTRLTVL.

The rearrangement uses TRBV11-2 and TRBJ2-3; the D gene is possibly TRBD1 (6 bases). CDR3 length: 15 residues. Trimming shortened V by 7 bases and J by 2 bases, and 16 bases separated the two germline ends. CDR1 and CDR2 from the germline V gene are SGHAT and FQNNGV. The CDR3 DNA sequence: TGTGCCAGCACCCTAGTGGGGGCGACCACAGATACGCAGTATTTT. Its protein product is CASTLVGATTDTQYF.

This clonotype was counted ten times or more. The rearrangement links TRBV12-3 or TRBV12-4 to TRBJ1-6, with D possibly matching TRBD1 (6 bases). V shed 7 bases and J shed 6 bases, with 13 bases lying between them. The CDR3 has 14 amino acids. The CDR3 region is CASKPTGINSPLHF. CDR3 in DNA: TGTGCCAGCAAGCCCACAGGGATTAATTCACCCCTCCACTTT.

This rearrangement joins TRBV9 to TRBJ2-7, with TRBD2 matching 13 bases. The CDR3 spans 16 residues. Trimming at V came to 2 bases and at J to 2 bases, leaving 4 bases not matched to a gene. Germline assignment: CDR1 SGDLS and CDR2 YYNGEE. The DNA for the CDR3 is TGTGCCAGCAGCGTTGTAACTAGCGGGGGGGCCTACGAGCAGTACTTC. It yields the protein CASSVVTSGGAYEQYF.

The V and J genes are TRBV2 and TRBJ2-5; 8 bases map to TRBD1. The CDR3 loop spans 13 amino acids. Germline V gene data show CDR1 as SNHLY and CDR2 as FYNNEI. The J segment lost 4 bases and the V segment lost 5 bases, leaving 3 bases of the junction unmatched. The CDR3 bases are TGTGCCAGCAGTCACGACAGGGGAGAGACCCAGTACTTC. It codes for CASSHDRGETQYF.

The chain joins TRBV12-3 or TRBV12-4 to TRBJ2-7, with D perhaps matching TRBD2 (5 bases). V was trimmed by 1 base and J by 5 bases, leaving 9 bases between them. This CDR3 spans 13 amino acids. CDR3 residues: CASSLGPRDEQYF. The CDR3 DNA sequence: TGTGCCAGCAGTTTAGGCCCGAGGGACGAGCAGTACTTC.

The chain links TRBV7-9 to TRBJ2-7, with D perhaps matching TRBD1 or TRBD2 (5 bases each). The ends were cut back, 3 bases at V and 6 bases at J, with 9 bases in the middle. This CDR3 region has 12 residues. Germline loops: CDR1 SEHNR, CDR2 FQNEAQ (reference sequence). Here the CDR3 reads CASSLERGEQYF. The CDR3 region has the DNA TGTGCCAGCAGCTTGGAGAGGGGCGAGCAGTACTTC. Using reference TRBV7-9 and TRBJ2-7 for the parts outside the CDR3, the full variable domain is DTGVSQNPRHKITKRGQNVTFRCDPISEHNRLYWYRQTLGQGPEFLTYFQNEAQLEKSRLLSDRFSAERPKGSFSTLEIQRTEQGDSAMYLCASSLERGEQYFGPGTRLTVT.

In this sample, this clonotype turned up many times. The CDR3 here is CASSPERGGTNTEAFF. The CDR3 bases are TGTGCCAGCAGTCCCGAACGGGGGGGGACGAACACTGAAGCTTTCTTT. The chain uses TRBV12-3 or TRBV12-4 and TRBJ1-1, with D possibly TRBD1 on 5 matching bases. The CDR3 spans 16 residues. V lost 5 bases to trimming and J lost 1 base, with 17 bases between them.

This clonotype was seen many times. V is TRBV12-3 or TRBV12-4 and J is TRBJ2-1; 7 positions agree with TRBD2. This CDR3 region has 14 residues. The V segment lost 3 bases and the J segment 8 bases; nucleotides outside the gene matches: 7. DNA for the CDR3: TGTGCCAGCAGTTTGATGGGAGGGACCCATGAGCAGTTCTTC. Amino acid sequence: CASSLMGGTHEQFF.

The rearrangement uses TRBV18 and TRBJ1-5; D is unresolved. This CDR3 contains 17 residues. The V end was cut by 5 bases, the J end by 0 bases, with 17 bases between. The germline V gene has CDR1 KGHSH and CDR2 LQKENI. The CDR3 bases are TGTGCCAGCTCATCCTCCCAGGTTCCTTATAGCAATCAGCCCCAGCATTTT. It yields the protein CASSSSQVPYSNQPQHF. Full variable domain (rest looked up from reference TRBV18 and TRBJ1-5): NAGVMQNPRHLVRRRGQEARLRCSPMKGHSHVYWYRQLPEEGLKFMVYLQKENIIDESGMPKERFSAEFPKEGPSILRIQQVVRGDSAAYFCASSSSQVPYSNQPQHFGDGTRLSIL.

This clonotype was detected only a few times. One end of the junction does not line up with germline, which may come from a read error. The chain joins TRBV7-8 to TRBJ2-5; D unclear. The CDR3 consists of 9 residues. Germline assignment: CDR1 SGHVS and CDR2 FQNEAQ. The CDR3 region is CASQETQYF. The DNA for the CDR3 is TGCGCCAGCCAAGAGACCCAGTACTTC.

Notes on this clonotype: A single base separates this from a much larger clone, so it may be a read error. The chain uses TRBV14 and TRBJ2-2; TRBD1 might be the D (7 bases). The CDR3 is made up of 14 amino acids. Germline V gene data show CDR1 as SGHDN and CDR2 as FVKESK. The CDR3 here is CASSRDRYTGGLFF. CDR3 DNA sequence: TGTGCCAGCAGCCGGGACAGATACACCGGGGGGCTGTTTTTT.

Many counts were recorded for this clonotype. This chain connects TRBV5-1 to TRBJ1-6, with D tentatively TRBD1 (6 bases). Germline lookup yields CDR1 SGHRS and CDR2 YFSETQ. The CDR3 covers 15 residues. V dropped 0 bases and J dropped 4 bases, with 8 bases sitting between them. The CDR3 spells CASSLGQAYNSPLHF. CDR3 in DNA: TGCGCCAGCAGCTTGGGACAGGCTTATAATTCACCCCTCCACTTT.

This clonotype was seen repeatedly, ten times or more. The CDR3 is CASRRGGQGSNQPQHF. CDR3 coding DNA: TGTGCCAGTCGCCGCGGGGGGCAGGGGAGCAATCAGCCCCAGCATTTT. The chain carries TRBV6-1 and TRBJ1-5; D possibly corresponds to TRBD1 (6 bases). The ends were cut back, 9 bases at V and 1 base at J, with 19 bases in the middle. There are 16 residues in the CDR3. Germline CDR1 and CDR2: MNHNS and SASEGT.

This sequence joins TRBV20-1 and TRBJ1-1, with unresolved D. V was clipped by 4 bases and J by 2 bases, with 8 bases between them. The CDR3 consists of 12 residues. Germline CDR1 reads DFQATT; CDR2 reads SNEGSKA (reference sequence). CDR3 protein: CSATAGNTEAFF. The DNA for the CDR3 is TGCAGTGCTACAGCGGGAAACACTGAAGCTTTCTTT.

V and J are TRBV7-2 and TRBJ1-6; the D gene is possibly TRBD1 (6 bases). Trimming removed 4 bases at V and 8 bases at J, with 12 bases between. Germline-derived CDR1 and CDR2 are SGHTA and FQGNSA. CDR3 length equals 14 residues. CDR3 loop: CASSYRESYSPLHF. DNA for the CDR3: TGTGCCAGCAGCTACAGGGAGAGTTATTCACCCCTCCACTTT. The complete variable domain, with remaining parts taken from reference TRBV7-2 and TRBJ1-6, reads GAGVSQSPSNKVTEKGKDVELRCDPISGHTALYWYRQSLGQGLEFLIYFQGNSAPDKSGLPSDRFSAERTGGSVSTLTIQRTQQEDSAVYLCASSYRESYSPLHFGNGTRLTVT.

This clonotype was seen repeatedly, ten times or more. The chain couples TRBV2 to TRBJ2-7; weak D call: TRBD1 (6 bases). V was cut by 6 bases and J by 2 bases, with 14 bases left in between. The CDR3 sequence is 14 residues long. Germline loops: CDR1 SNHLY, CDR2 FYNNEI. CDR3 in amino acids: CASSLRDTTYEQYF. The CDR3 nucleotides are TGTGCCAGCAGCCTCCGGGACACAACCTACGAGCAGTACTTC. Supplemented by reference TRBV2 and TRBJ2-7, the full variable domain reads EPEVTQTPSHQVTQMGQEVILRCVPISNHLYFYWYRQILGQKVEFLVSFYNNEISEKSEIFDDQFSVERPDGSNFTLKIRSTKLEDSAMYFCASSLRDTTYEQYFGPGTRLTVT.

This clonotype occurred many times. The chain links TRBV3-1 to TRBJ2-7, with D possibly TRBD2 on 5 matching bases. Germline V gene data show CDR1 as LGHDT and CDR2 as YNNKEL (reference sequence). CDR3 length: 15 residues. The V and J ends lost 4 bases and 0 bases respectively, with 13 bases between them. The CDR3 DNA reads TGTGCCAGCAGCCCCCTAGCCGTAAGCTCCTACGAGCAGTACTTC. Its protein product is CASSPLAVSSYEQYF.

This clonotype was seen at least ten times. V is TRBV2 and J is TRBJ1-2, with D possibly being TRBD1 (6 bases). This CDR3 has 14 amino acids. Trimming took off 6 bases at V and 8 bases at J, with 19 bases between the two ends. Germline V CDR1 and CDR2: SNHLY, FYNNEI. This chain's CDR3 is CASSLGDIRQGYTF. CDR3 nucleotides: TGTGCCAGCAGCCTCGGGGACATACGTCAAGGCTACACCTTC.

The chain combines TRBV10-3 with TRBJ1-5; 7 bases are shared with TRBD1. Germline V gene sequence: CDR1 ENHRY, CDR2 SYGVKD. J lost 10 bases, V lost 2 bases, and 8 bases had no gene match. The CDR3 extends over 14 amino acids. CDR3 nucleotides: TGTGCCATCAGTGAGGACAGGGTTATCGAACCCCAGCATTTT. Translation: CAISEDRVIEPQHF.

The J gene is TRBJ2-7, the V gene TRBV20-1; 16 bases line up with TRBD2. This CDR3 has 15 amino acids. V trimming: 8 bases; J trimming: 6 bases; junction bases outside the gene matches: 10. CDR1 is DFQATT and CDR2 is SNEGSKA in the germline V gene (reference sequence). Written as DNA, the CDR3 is TGCAGTCGTCCCGGGACTAGCGGGGGGGCGGGCGAGCAGTACTTC. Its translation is CSRPGTSGGAGEQYF.

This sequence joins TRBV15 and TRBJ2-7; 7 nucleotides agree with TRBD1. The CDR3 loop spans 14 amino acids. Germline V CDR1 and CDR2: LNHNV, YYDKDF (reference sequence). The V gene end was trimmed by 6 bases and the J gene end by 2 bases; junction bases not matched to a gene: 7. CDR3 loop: CATRRTGTAYEQYF. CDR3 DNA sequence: TGTGCCACCAGGAGAACCGGGACAGCCTACGAGCAGTACTTC.